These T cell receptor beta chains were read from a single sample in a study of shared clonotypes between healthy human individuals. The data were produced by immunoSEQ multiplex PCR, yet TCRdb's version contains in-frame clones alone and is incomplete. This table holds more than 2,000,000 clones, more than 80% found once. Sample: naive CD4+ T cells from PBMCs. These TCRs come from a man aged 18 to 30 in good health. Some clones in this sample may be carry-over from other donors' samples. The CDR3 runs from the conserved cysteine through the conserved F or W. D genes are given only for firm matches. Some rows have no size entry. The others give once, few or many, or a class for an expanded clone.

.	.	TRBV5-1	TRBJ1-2	TGCGCCAGCAGCACTCTGACGGGTAGCACAACTGGCTACACCTTC	CASSTLTGSTTGYTF
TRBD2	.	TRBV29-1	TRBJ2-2	TGCAGCGTGGCAGGGACTAGCGGGAGTTGGGGCGGGGAGCTGTTTTTT	CSVAGTSGSWGGELFF
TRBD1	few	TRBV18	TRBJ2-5	TGTGCCAGCTCAAGGGGACAGCAAGAGACCCAGTACTTC	CASSRGQQETQYF
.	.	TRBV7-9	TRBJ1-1	TGTGCCAGCAGCTTATGGGGTTCGGGGGGGTCGAACACTGAAGCTTTCTTT	CASSLWGSGGSNTEAFF
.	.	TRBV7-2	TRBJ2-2	TGTGCCAGCAGCTTATTCGGGACGGCCGGGGGAGCCGGGGAGCTGTTTTTT	CASSLFGTAGGAGELFF
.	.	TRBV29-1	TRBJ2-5	TGCAGCGGGTCGAATGACAGAGAGACCCAGTACTTC	CSGSNDRETQYF
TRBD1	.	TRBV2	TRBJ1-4	TGTGCCAGCAACAGGGGAGGAGAAAAACTGTTTTTT	CASNRGGEKLFF
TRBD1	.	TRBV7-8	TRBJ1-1	TGTGCCAGCAGCTTATCGGACAGGGACACTGAAGCTTTCTTT	CASSLSDRDTEAFF
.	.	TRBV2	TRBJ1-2	TGTGCCACTCTCCGGGACGGGAACTATGGCTACACCTTC	CATLRDGNYGYTF
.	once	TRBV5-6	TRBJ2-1	TGTGCCAGCAGCTTGTCGCGAGACTACCTATCCTACAATGAGCAGTTCTTC	CASSLSRDYLSYNEQFF
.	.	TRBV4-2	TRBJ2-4	TGTGCCAGCAGCCAAGTGTCTGGGGGCGGGAACATTCAGTACTTC	CASSQVSGGGNIQYF
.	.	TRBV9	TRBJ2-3	TGTGCCAGCAGCGCGAGAAAAACAGATACGCAGTATTTT	CASSARKTDTQYF
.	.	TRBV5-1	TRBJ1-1	TGCGCCAGCAGCTTGACCCGAGGGGGGGTTGGTGAAGCTTTCTTT	CASSLTRGGVGEAFF
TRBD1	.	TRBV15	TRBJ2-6	TGTGCCACCAGCACCCCCTCCCCCAAGACAGGGACTGGGGCCAACGTCCTGACTTTC	CATSTPSPKTGTGANVLTF
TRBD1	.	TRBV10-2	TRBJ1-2	TGCGCCAGCAGTGACGGACAGGCACTATCCTATGGCTACACCTTC	CASSDGQALSYGYTF
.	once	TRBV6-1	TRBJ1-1	TGTGCCAGCAGTGCCGGGGTGTTGAACACTGAAGCTTTCTTT	CASSAGVLNTEAFF
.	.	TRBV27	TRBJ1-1	TGTGCCAGCACCGTTCCCGGACAGCTGGGGGCCAGAGCTTTCTTT	CASTVPGQLGARAFF
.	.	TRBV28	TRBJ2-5	TGTGCCAGCAGCCGCAGCCAACCTCGAGAGACCCAGTACTTC	CASSRSQPRETQYF
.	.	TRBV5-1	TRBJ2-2	TGCGCCAGCAGCGATGTCGCCCCCGGGGAGCTGTTTTTT	CASSDVAPGELFF
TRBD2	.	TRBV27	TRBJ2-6	TGTGCCAGCAGAAGCGGGGCTGGGGCCAACGTCCTGACTTTC	CASRSGAGANVLTF
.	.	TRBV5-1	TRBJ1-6	TGCGCCAGCAGCGTGGATAATTCACCCCTCCACTTT	CASSVDNSPLHF
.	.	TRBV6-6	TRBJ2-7	TGTGCCAGCAGACAGACCTACGAGCAGTACTTC	CASRQTYEQYF
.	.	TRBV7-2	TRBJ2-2	TGTGCCAGCAGCTTAGTGTGGCAGGGGTCCACCGGGGAGCTGTTTTTT	CASSLVWQGSTGELFF
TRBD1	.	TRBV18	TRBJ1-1	TGTGCCAGCTCACCCGGGGGACAGGGGGGCACTGAAGCTTTCTTT	CASSPGGQGGTEAFF
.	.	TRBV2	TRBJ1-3	TGTGCCAGCAGTTCGGGAAACACCATATATTTT	CASSSGNTIYF
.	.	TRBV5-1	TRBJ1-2	TGCGCCAGCAGTGGCAGCTATGGCTACACCTTC	CASSGSYGYTF
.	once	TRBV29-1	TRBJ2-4	TGCAGCGTTTTGGTCCCATCCGGCAGGCACGCTACCCCTCTTCAGTACTTC	CSVLVPSGRHATPLQYF
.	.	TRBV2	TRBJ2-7	TGTGCCAGCAGTCTTTTGGCAGTCAGCTCCTACGAGCAGTACTTC	CASSLLAVSSYEQYF
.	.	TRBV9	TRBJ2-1	TGTGCCAGCAGCGCGGGGGACCAACCCTACAATGAGCAGTTCTTC	CASSAGDQPYNEQFF
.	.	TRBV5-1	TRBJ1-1	TGCGCCAGCAGTGACCGTACCATAAACACTGAAGCTTTCTTT	CASSDRTINTEAFF
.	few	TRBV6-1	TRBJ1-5	TGTGCCAGCAGTGAAAACACGGGGAGCAATCAGCCCCAGCATTTT	CASSENTGSNQPQHF
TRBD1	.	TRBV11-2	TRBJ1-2	TGTGCCAGCAGCTCACTCAGGGGGCGGGCTCTCTTAGGCTACACCTTC	CASSSLRGRALLGYTF
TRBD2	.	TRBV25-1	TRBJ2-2	TGTGCCAGCAGTGAATCAGGCGGGAGGGCCCTCGGGGAGCTGTTTTTT	CASSESGGRALGELFF
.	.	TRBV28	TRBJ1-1	TGTGCCAGCGGGGAACTAAGGGCCTCGAACAGAGGGGCTTTCTTT	CASGELRASNRGAFF
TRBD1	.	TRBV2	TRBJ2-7	TGTGCCAGCATCGGGGGACAGGCCTACGAGCAGTACTTC	CASIGGQAYEQYF